The 30 T cell receptor beta chains in this list originate from one sample, sequenced in a study of shared clonotypes between healthy human individuals. The table came from immunoSEQ multiplex PCR; TCRdb's copy has only in-frame clones and leaves some out. The sample has about 2.3 million clones, roughly 90% seen once; the top ten hold around 0.4%. Sequenced input: naive CD4+ T cells from PBMCs. This sample's subset: CD45RA+ positively selected. These receptors originate from a man in his late teens or twenties in good health. Some clones in this sample may be carry-over from other donors' samples.

The genes are TRBV29-1 and TRBJ2-7; tentatively, D is TRBD1 (6 bases). The CDR3 spans 16 residues. The germline V gene has CDR1 SQVTM and CDR2 ANQGSEA. The V end was cut by 7 bases, the J end by 3 bases, with 25 bases between. The CDR3 is CSEYRARGPQGYEQYF. The CDR3 coding sequence is TGCAGCGAATACAGGGCAAGAGGGCCCCAGGGCTACGAGCAGTACTTC.

The chain carries TRBV6-5 and TRBJ2-6, with TRBD1 as a possible D gene (5 bases). The CDR3 spans 15 residues. Trimming took 6 bases from V and 1 from J, leaving 10 bases between them. In germline, CDR1 is MNHEY, CDR2 SVGAGI. The CDR3 protein is CASRETGSGANVLTF. The CDR3 region has the DNA TGTGCCAGCAGGGAAACAGGATCTGGGGCCAACGTCCTGACTTTC.

The rearrangement uses TRBV9 and TRBJ1-3, with a tentative D call TRBD1 (6 bases). V shed 1 base and J shed 0 bases, with 11 bases lying between them. Germline V lookup: CDR1 SGDLS, CDR2 YYNGEE. The CDR3 totals 16 residues. CDR3 bases: TGTGCCAGCAGCGTAACGGGGGCATCCTCTGGAAACACCATATATTTT. Translating it yields CASSVTGASSGNTIYF.

The chain has TRBV7-3 and TRBJ2-1; TRBD2 matches at 10 bases. V trimming: 2 bases; J trimming: 9 bases; junction bases outside the gene matches: 7. The germline CDR1 and CDR2 sequences are SGHTA and FQGTGA. The CDR3 length is 15 residues. The CDR3 region is CASSLGWTSGGEQFF. The CDR3 DNA reads TGTGCCAGCAGCTTAGGGTGGACTAGCGGCGGTGAGCAGTTCTTC. Together with reference TRBV7-3 and TRBJ2-1, the CDR3 gives the full variable domain: GAGVSQTPSNKVTEKGKYVELRCDPISGHTALYWYRQSLGQGPEFLIYFQGTGAADDSGLPNDRFFAVRPEGSVSTLKIQRTERGDSAVYLCASSLGWTSGGEQFFGPGTRLTVL.

The gene calls are TRBV27 and TRBJ2-7; 11 bases are shared with TRBD2. V lost 6 bases to trimming and J lost 2 bases; unmatched junction nucleotides: 6. This CDR3 region has 15 residues. Germline V gene data show CDR1 as MNHEY and CDR2 as SMNVEV (reference sequence). The CDR3 region has the DNA TGTGCCAGCAGCCCACTAGCGGGAGCGACCTACGAGCAGTACTTC. It translates to CASSPLAGATYEQYF.

The gene calls are TRBV11-2 and TRBJ1-3; 7 bases are a match to TRBD1. Per germline, CDR1 SGHAT and CDR2 FQNNGV. The length of the CDR3 is 18 residues. The V and J ends lost 5 bases and 0 bases, in that order; junction bases with no gene match: 13. The CDR3 coding sequence is TGTGCCAGCAGCCCGACACGTTACAGGGGCCTCTCTGGAAACACCATATATTTT. Translated: CASSPTRYRGLSGNTIYF.

The chain recombines TRBV30 with TRBJ2-7; 11 nucleotides align to TRBD2. There are 15 residues in the CDR3. CDR1 is GTSNPN, CDR2 SVGIG, per germline (reference sequence). Trimming removed 3 bases from V and 7 bases from J; junction bases left unmatched: 11. The CDR3 DNA sequence: TGTGCCTGGAGATTAACTAGCGGGAGTGTAGGGGAGCAGTACTTC. Protein: CAWRLTSGSVGEQYF.

CDR3 bases: TGTGCCTCCCATGAGGGCAGGGGGCGAAACTTGAACACTGAAGCTTTCTTT. Its protein product is CASHEGRGRNLNTEAFF. This chain connects TRBV28 to TRBJ1-1; 8 bases line up with TRBD1. The CDR3 has 17 residues. Germline CDR1 MDHEN, CDR2 SYDVKM. The J segment lost 0 bases and the V segment lost 11 bases, leaving 17 bases of the junction unmatched.

This chain uses TRBV7-7 with TRBJ2-5; tentative D call: TRBD1 (6 bases). CDR3 size: 15 residues. Germline V gene data show CDR1 as SSHAT and CDR2 as FNYEAQ (reference sequence). V lost 8 bases and J 2 bases, leaving 18 bases between the germline ends. CDR3 bases: TGTGCCAGCGCGCGATACAGGGACGGGCAAGAGACCCAGTACTTC. This encodes CASARYRDGQETQYF.

V is TRBV9 and J is TRBJ2-7, with D tentatively TRBD1 (5 bases). CDR1 and CDR2 from the germline V gene are SGDLS and YYNGEE. The CDR3 sequence is 15 residues long. V lost 0 bases, J lost 1 base, and 11 bases lay in between. The CDR3 DNA is TGTGCCAGCAGCGTAGCTCCAGGGTTTTCCTACGAGCAGTACTTC. This sequence encodes CASSVAPGFSYEQYF.

The count of this clone is one. The gene calls are TRBV11-2 and TRBJ2-1, with D possibly TRBD2 on 5 matching bases. This CDR3 is built from 15 residues. Trimming took 4 bases from V and 6 from J, leaving 16 bases between them. CDR1 and CDR2 from the germline V gene are SGHAT and FQNNGV. CDR3 sequence reads: CASSSQSITSNEQFF. The CDR3, as DNA: TGTGCCAGCAGCTCCCAATCAATAACTAGCAATGAGCAGTTCTTC.

This sequence joins TRBV6-5 and TRBJ2-1, with 7 bases that match TRBD2. The J segment lost 6 bases and the V segment lost 2 bases, leaving 4 bases of the junction unmatched. CDR3 length: 14 amino acids. Per the germline V gene, CDR1 is MNHEY and CDR2 is SVGAGI. CDR3 coding DNA: TGTGCCAGCAGTTACCAGCGGGGTCTCAATGAGCAGTTCTTC. It yields the protein CASSYQRGLNEQFF.

The chain has TRBV5-4 and TRBJ2-7; D may be TRBD2 (6 bases). Germline CDR1 is SGHNT and CDR2 is YYREEE (reference sequence). The CDR3 runs 15 residues. The V end was cut by 5 bases, the J end by 0 bases, with 15 bases between. CDR3 amino acids: CASSSWRGSSYEQYF. The CDR3 region has the DNA TGTGCCAGCAGTAGTTGGAGGGGAAGCTCCTACGAGCAGTACTTC.

The chain recombines TRBV14 with TRBJ2-5; 8 nucleotides match TRBD2. Germline V lookup: CDR1 SGHDN, CDR2 FVKESK. V was pared by 0 bases and J by 4 bases, with 7 bases of the junction left unmatched. This CDR3 spans 16 amino acids. CDR3 coding DNA: TGTGCCAGCAGCCAAGACGGGAGGGCCGGGGGAGAGACCCAGTACTTC. Translating gives CASSQDGRAGGETQYF.

The rearrangement links TRBV2 to TRBJ2-7, with 11 bases lining up with TRBD2. The CDR3 runs to 14 residues. J was trimmed by 1 base and V by 4 bases; bases with no gene match: 0. Looked up from germline, CDR1 is SNHLY and CDR2 is FYNNEI. CDR3 sequence (DNA): TGTGCCAGCAGTGCTAGCGGGAGGTCCTACGAGCAGTACTTC. It codes for CASSASGRSYEQYF.

As to this clone: This specimen includes other DNA sequences encoding the same CDR3. The chain has TRBV29-1 and TRBJ1-2; D unclear. The ends were cut back, 7 bases at V and 8 bases at J, with 5 bases in the middle. CDR3 size: 8 residues. The germline V gene has CDR1 SQVTM and CDR2 ANQGSEA. The CDR3 spells CSAGGYTF. The CDR3, as DNA: TGCAGCGCCGGGGGCTACACCTTC.

A note on this clone: Different DNA sequences within this sample yield the same CDR3. This chain uses TRBV5-1 with TRBJ1-5; D perhaps matches TRBD1 (6 bases). Looked up from germline, CDR1 is SGHRS and CDR2 is YFSETQ. Trimming pared 5 bases from V and 4 bases from J, leaving 13 bases between. The CDR3 is made up of 14 amino acids. The CDR3 nucleotides read TGCGCCAGCAGTACCGGACAGCCGAATCAGCCCCAGCATTTT. This gives the protein CASSTGQPNQPQHF.

This chain joins TRBV27 and TRBJ1-1, with 7 positions matching TRBD1. V lost 6 bases, J lost 3 bases, and 13 bases stayed unmatched. CDR1 and CDR2 from the germline V gene are MNHEY and SMNVEV (reference sequence). The length of the CDR3 is 16 residues. The CDR3 is CASSRDPLQGYTEAFF. DNA of the CDR3: TGTGCCAGCAGCCGAGACCCTCTACAGGGGTACACTGAAGCTTTCTTT.

This clone appeared a single time. The rearrangement joins TRBV25-1 to TRBJ2-7; TRBD2 aligns across 16 bases. The CDR3 has 16 amino acids. J lost 6 bases, V lost 6 bases, and 8 bases had no gene match. Germline-derived CDR1 and CDR2 are MGHDK and SYGVNS. DNA for the CDR3: TGTGCCAGCAGCGGGACTAGCGGGAGGGCCGGTGGCGAGCAGTACTTC. Protein sequence: CASSGTSGRAGGEQYF.

This clone was found once. Other DNA sequences of this sample code for an identical CDR3. The chain recombines TRBV5-1 with TRBJ1-1; weak D call: TRBD1 (6 bases). The germline gives CDR1 SGHRS, CDR2 YFSETQ. CDR3 length: 14 residues. Trimming pared 3 bases from V and 1 base from J, leaving 10 bases between. The DNA for the CDR3 is TGCGCCAGCAGCTCTGGACAGCCGAACACTGAAGCTTTCTTT. Amino acid sequence: CASSSGQPNTEAFF.

The CDR3 region has the DNA TGCAGTGCTATCGGAATAGCGACCCAGTACTTC. It codes for CSAIGIATQYF. This rearrangement joins TRBV20-1 to TRBJ2-5; D gene uncertain. V was cut by 4 bases and J by 7 bases, with 10 bases left in between. CDR1 is DFQATT, CDR2 SNEGSKA, per germline (reference sequence). This CDR3 is built from 11 residues.

The chain carries TRBV6-5 and TRBJ1-5; no reliable D call. The germline gives CDR1 MNHEY, CDR2 SVGAGI. Trimming removed 4 bases at V and 11 bases at J, with 24 bases between. The CDR3 runs 16 residues. CDR3: CASSSRRESTALTQHF. CDR3 nucleotides: TGTGCCAGCAGTTCCCGCCGAGAGTCGACGGCCCTAACCCAGCATTTT.

The J gene is TRBJ2-5, the V gene TRBV5-1; D not resolved. V gave up 5 bases and J gave up 2 bases, with 10 bases separating them. The germline V gene has CDR1 SGHRS and CDR2 YFSETQ. The CDR3 is 13 amino acids. This chain's CDR3 is CASSPSRQETQYF. The CDR3, as DNA: TGCGCCAGCAGTCCGTCCAGGCAAGAGACCCAGTACTTC. The complete variable domain, with remaining parts taken from reference TRBV5-1 and TRBJ2-5, reads KAGVTQTPRYLIKTRGQQVTLSCSPISGHRSVSWYQQTPGQGLQFLFEYFSETQRNKGNFPGRFSGRQFSNSRSEMNVSTLELGDSALYLCASSPSRQETQYFGPGTRLLVL.

This clone appeared a few times. V gene TRBV7-2 combines with J gene TRBJ2-5; 7 bases match TRBD2. With V trimmed by 5 bases and J by 7 bases, 10 bases remained unmatched. The CDR3 is 14 amino acids. Looked up from germline, CDR1 is SGHTA and CDR2 is FQGNSA. The CDR3 nucleotides are TGTGCCAGCAGCCCGAGACGTTCGGGGGGGACCCAGTACTTC. It codes for CASSPRRSGGTQYF.

Concerning this clone itself: A read error may produce the germline difference seen at one junction end. The chain links TRBV14 to TRBJ1-2; TRBD1 matches at 7 bases. The CDR3 is 18 amino acids. CDR1 SGHDN and CDR2 FVKESK come from the germline V gene. Here the CDR3 DNA reads TGTGCCAGCAGCGATACAGGGATGACAGGGACTCTTAACTATGTCTACACCTTC. Its protein is CASSDTGMTGTLNYVYTF.

This clone came up once. The J gene is TRBJ1-1, the V gene TRBV5-4; D is ambiguous. CDR1 SGHNT and CDR2 YYREEE come from the germline V gene (reference sequence). The CDR3 spans 13 residues. Trimming took off 2 bases at V and 1 base at J, with 6 bases between the two ends. The CDR3 sequence: CASSFPENTEAFF. CDR3 nucleotide sequence: TGTGCCAGCAGCTTCCCGGAGAACACTGAAGCTTTCTTT.

This clone has a single count. In the same sample, other DNA sequences code for this CDR3. V is TRBV6-1 and J is TRBJ1-1, with D possibly being TRBD1 (5 bases). The CDR3 is made up of 12 amino acids. Germline values: CDR1 MNHNS, CDR2 SASEGT. V was cut by 6 bases and J by 1 base, with 6 bases left in between. CDR3 DNA sequence: TGTGCCAGCAGGACAGCGAACACTGAAGCTTTCTTT. Translation: CASRTANTEAFF.

This rearrangement joins TRBV27 to TRBJ2-7; possible D gene TRBD1, 7 bases. Germline CDR1 reads MNHEY; CDR2 reads SMNVEV (reference sequence). This CDR3 comprises 16 residues. Trimming left V 5 bases short and J 3 bases short, with 20 bases between. The CDR3 DNA reads TGTGCCAGCAGTGCAATCCCAGGGGGGCAAGACTACGAGCAGTACTTC. Protein product: CASSAIPGGQDYEQYF.

The chain carries TRBV18 and TRBJ2-5; 10 positions match TRBD2. Germline assignment: CDR1 KGHSH and CDR2 LQKENI. The CDR3 runs to 17 residues. V dropped 1 base and J dropped 5; count of bases not matched to a gene: 10. This chain's CDR3 is CASSPRSGRATEETQYF. CDR3 coding DNA: TGTGCCAGCTCACCACGGAGCGGGAGGGCCACAGAGGAGACCCAGTACTTC.

This rearrangement joins TRBV7-2 to TRBJ2-7, with 11 bases fitting TRBD2. CDR1 is SGHTA, CDR2 FQGNSA, per germline. V shed 6 bases and J 0 bases; nucleotides not matched to a gene: 7. The CDR3 loop spans 16 amino acids. DNA of the CDR3: TGTGCCAGCAGTCCTGGACTAGCGGGCCTCTCCTACGAGCAGTACTTC. It codes for CASSPGLAGLSYEQYF. The full variable domain, in which reference TRBV7-2 and TRBJ2-7 provide the parts outside the CDR3, is GAGVSQSPSNKVTEKGKDVELRCDPISGHTALYWYRQSLGQGLEFLIYFQGNSAPDKSGLPSDRFSAERTGGSVSTLTIQRTQQEDSAVYLCASSPGLAGLSYEQYFGPGTRLTVT.